What follows describes a single TCR beta chain. This record comes from a study of blood T cell repertoires in COVID-19. In the study overall: Samples of COVID-19 (acute and convalescent) were obtained from the United States, Italy and Spain. From T cells, B-cell-depleted T cells, or PBMCs came the material, which was cDNA or gDNA.

Enrolment of Seattle patients took place during active infection, and they were followed longitudinally. Germline V gene sequence: CDR1 MNHEY, CDR2 SVGAGI. The CDR3 spans 13 residues. V was clipped by 10 bases and J by 2 bases, with 14 bases between them. In the original workflow: It was from reference gene primer amplification that nucleated cell counts were estimated. Produced via immunoSEQ multiplex PCR; TCRdb's table is partial and in-frame only. For V, J and clone size, that table is used; D and trimming come from the DNA. The data show some 140,000 clones, with approximately 86% seen just once and 0.63% held by the top ten.

The chain joins TRBV6-5 to TRBJ1-2; D is uncertain. This TCR derives from a man aged 55-75 years with COVID-19, enrolled during active disease. Sample: peripheral blood. The CDR3: CATVARANYGYTF. The CDR3 DNA follows: TGTGCCACCGTGGCGAGGGCGAACTATGGCTACACCTTC.